Shown below are 6 T cell receptor beta chains from a single sample sequenced in a study of CD8 T cells in ankylosing spondylitis (dated by TCRdb to about 2017). Antigen specificity for these receptors is unknown. Findings and caveats that apply to the study as a whole: A TCR beta motif made up of eight highly homologous amino acid variants appeared to be characteristic of blood from ankylosing spondylitis patients.

Libraries were built with 5' RACE. The listed sequencing device is Illumina HiSeq 2500. The public reads were quality trimmed at Q25 with fastp and then assembled into clones with MiXCR by TCRdb, keeping productive beta chains. Each CDR3 protein gets just one entry, which takes the most common genes and DNA from the rows behind it. The sample table holds around 390,000 distinct CDR3 sequences, of which approximately 20% were seen once. The ten largest clones capture 15% to 20% of the sample. Sample: blood, either unsorted or a sorted T cell fraction (not recorded which). These receptors all stem from a male donor with ankylosing spondylitis.

This clonotype was recorded a few times. The chain couples TRBV12-3 or TRBV12-4 to TRBJ1-4, with D tentatively TRBD1 (6 bases). CDR3 length: 14 residues. V dropped 4 bases and J dropped 5 bases, with 11 bases sitting between them. CDR3 protein: CASSYRASNEKLFF. In DNA, the CDR3 is TGTGCCAGCAGTTACAGGGCCAGCAATGAAAAACTGTTTTTT.

This clonotype was detected only a few times. The junction shows a germline mismatch at one end, possibly a read error. The V gene is TRBV7-2, the J gene TRBJ2-5, with TRBD2 as a possible D gene (6 bases). There are 13 residues in the CDR3. CDR1 SGHTA and CDR2 FQGNSA come from the germline V gene. CDR3 region: CASRLAVQETQYF. Written as DNA, the CDR3 is TGTGCCAGCAGGTTAGCGGTACAAGAGACCCAGTACTTC.

The chain joins TRBV5-1 to TRBJ2-7; 8 bases fit TRBD2. CDR1 and CDR2 from the germline V gene are SGHRS and YFSETQ. The CDR3 has 15 residues. The trim removed 0 bases at V and 3 bases at J, leaving 5 bases unmatched. The CDR3 sequence: CASSLVTGGIYEQYF. As DNA, the CDR3 is TGCGCCAGCAGCTTGGTCACGGGAGGGATCTACGAGCAGTACTTC. Full variable domain (outside the CDR3, taken from reference TRBV5-1 and TRBJ2-7): KAGVTQTPRYLIKTRGQQVTLSCSPISGHRSVSWYQQTPGQGLQFLFEYFSETQRNKGNFPGRFSGRQFSNSRSEMNVSTLELGDSALYLCASSLVTGGIYEQYFGPGTRLTVT.

This clonotype was observed a single time. The chain recombines TRBV11-2 with TRBJ1-1, with D maybe TRBD1 (5 bases). The CDR3 covers 17 residues. In germline, CDR1 is SGHAT, CDR2 FQNNGV. V was trimmed by 8 bases and J by 0 bases, leaving 22 bases between them. The CDR3 loop reads CASSPLGEGPLNTEAFF. In nucleotides, the CDR3 is TGTGCCAGCTCCCCCCTGGGCGAGGGGCCTTTGAACACTGAAGCTTTCTTT.

CDR3 residues: CASSREAGSEAFF. The CDR3 DNA reads TGTGCCAGCTCACGGGAAGCAGGGTCTGAAGCTTTCTTT. The chain is built from TRBV18 and TRBJ1-1; TRBD1 might be the D (5 bases). Germline lookup yields CDR1 KGHSH and CDR2 LQKENI. Trimming cost V 4 bases and J 6 bases, with 12 bases left between them. The CDR3 extends over 13 amino acids. The full variable domain, its missing parts supplied by reference TRBV18 and TRBJ1-1, is NAGVMQNPRHLVRRRGQEARLRCSPMKGHSHVYWYRQLPEEGLKFMVYLQKENIIDESGMPKERFSAEFPKEGPSILRIQQVVRGDSAAYFCASSREAGSEAFFGQGTRLTVV.

This clonotype was seen a handful of times. The chain carries TRBV4-2 and TRBJ2-1; 7 bases agree with TRBD2. CDR3 length equals 14 residues. The trim removed 8 bases at V and 1 base at J, leaving 5 bases unmatched. Germline CDR1 and CDR2: LGHNA and YNFKEQ. The CDR3 DNA reads as TGTGCCAGCGGACGGACTAGGTCCTACAATGAGCAGTTCTTC. Its translation: CASGRTRSYNEQFF.